These T cell receptor beta chains were read from a single sample in a study of technical replicates of blood from a handful of donors. Generated by immunoSEQ multiplex PCR, the TCRdb table keeps only in-frame clones and is missing some. The top ten clones hold about 0.25% of a sample with roughly 76,000 clones, 94% of them seen once. Material: T cells isolated from PBMCs. These receptors were taken from a human donor in good health. CDR3s include the opening cysteine and the closing phenylalanine or tryptophan. The D gene is left open where the match is weak. Clone size appears in some rows only: once, few, many, or a class for an expanded clone.

>TRBV18|TRBD1|NA
CASSPFQGQGITYEQYF
>TRBV4-1|TRBD2|NA
CASSQDGGVLQTQYF
>TRBV6-5|NA|NA
CASSYSQGWELFF
>TRBV6-4|NA|NA
CASSDWLRTTTGELFF
>TRBV2|NA|NA
CASSEQGGNYEQYF
>TRBV7-2|NA|NA
CASSIMGRVGTEAFF
>TRBV9|TRBD2|NA
CASSVGLAGGPNTGELFF
>TRBV2|NA|NA
CASSEYSGANVLTF
>TRBV4-1|TRBD2|NA
CASSPGGGYEQYF
>TRBV7-8|NA|NA
CASSLRLQWTNYGYTF
>TRBV5-4|NA|NA
CASRPPGTPQETQYF
>TRBV4-1|TRBD1|NA
CASRGFRGPGNTIYF
>TRBV18|TRBD1|NA
CASAERAGGNTEAFF
>TRBV28|NA|NA
CASSPPRQVSYEQYF
>TRBV5-1|NA|NA
CASSLAGRGANVLTF
>TRBV9|NA|few
CASSETASTSYNEQFF
>TRBV12-5|TRBD1|NA
CASGEQGAGTDTQYF
>TRBV6-5|NA|NA
CASSYSVAGPETQYF
>TRBV7-2|TRBD2|NA
CASSSPGGLARF
>TRBV5-5|TRBD2|NA
CASSPVRGLVWRDYEQYF
>TRBV5-8|NA|NA
CASSLVQATEQFF
>TRBV6-5|NA|NA
CASSYGQWNEKLFF
>TRBV19|NA|NA
CASSMGRSSYNEQFF
>TRBV5-6|NA|NA
CASSFDTYEQYF
>TRBV25-1|TRBD2|NA
CASSEYGTSLETQYF